This TCR beta chain was profiled in a study of control samples from healthy donors and cancer patients. The CDR3 is 15 residues long. In germline, CDR1 is SGHNT, CDR2 YENEEA. V dropped 2 bases and J dropped 8 bases, with 18 bases sitting between them. The data were produced by immunoSEQ multiplex PCR, yet TCRdb's version contains in-frame clones alone and is incomplete. The sample has over 100,000 clones; about 91% are singletons. The specimen sequenced was blood. This chain links TRBV11-3 with TRBJ1-2, with no clear D. The TCR sequence derives from a man aged 35 to 55 in good health. DNA of the CDR3: TGTGCCAGCAGCTTATTTTTGGCGGCTACGACCGGCTACACCTTC. This gives the protein CASSLFLAATTGYTF.